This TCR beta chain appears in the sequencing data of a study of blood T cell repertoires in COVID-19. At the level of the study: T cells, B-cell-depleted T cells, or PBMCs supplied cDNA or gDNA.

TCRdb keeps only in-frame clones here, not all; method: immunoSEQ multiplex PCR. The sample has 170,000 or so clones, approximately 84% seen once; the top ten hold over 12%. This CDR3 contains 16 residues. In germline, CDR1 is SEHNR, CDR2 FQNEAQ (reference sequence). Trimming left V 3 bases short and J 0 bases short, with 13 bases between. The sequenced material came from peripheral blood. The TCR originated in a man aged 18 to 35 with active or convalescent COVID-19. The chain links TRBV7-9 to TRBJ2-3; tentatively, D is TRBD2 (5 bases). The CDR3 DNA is TGTGCCAGCAGCTTCCCGCCCGGGGTGAGCACAGATACGCAGTATTTT. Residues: CASSFPPGVSTDTQYF.